This record covers a single T cell receptor (beta chain). The CDR3 runs to 15 residues. From germline, CDR1 is MNHEY and CDR2 SMNVEV (reference sequence). The V and J ends lost 2 bases and 2 bases respectively, with 12 bases between them. Per the authors' pipeline: From reference gene primer amplification, estimates of nucleated cell counts were derived. Generated by immunoSEQ multiplex PCR, the TCRdb table keeps only in-frame clones and is missing some. That table supplies the V and J calls and clone size; D and trimming were determined from the DNA. Among about 75,000 clones listed, approximately 82% were seen once. This sample was taken from a study of blood T cell repertoires in COVID-19. Study details: The United States, Italy and Spain supplied acute and convalescent COVID-19 samples. PBMCs, B-cell-depleted T cells, or T cells were the source of the cDNA or gDNA that made up the material.

The TCR sequence derives from a woman aged 50 to 60 with acute or convalescent COVID-19. This chain links TRBV27 with TRBJ1-2; D is undetermined. Sequencing input: peripheral blood. The CDR3 region has the DNA TGTGCCAGCAGTTTAAGAGGGTCGGAGAACTATGGCTACACCTTC. Its protein is CASSLRGSENYGYTF.